Following are 5 T cell receptor beta chains from one sample sequenced in a study of blood T cell repertoires in COVID-19. Measured with immunoSEQ multiplex PCR; TCRdb has only the in-frame clones, and not every one. The profile covers about 260,000 clones, with roughly 86% appearing a single time and over 5% taken by the ten largest. The sample taken for sequencing was peripheral blood. The receptors shown here come from a woman aged 55-75 years with COVID-19, enrolled during active disease.

This chain uses TRBV6-5 with TRBJ1-5; TRBD1 agrees at 10 bases. J gave up 13 bases and V 6 bases, and 3 bases lay outside the gene matches. From germline, CDR1 is MNHEY and CDR2 SVGAGI. The CDR3 consists of 11 residues. The CDR3 bases are TGTGCCAGCAGGAAGGACAGGGGGCAGCATTTT. It is translated as CASRKDRGQHF.

Concerning this clone itself: Other DNA sequences in the sample encode the same CDR3. V usage is TRBV9 and J usage is TRBJ2-1, with 15 bases identical to TRBD2. The V gene end was trimmed by 3 bases and the J gene end by 4 bases; junction bases not matched to a gene: 2. The CDR3 loop spans 16 amino acids. Germline CDR1 reads SGDLS; CDR2 reads YYNGEE. CDR3 bases: TGTGCCAGCAGCGCGGGACTAGCGGGGGGATACAATGAGCAGTTCTTC. Protein product: CASSAGLAGGYNEQFF.

The V and J genes are TRBV6-5 and TRBJ1-3; 8 bases match TRBD1. CDR1 and CDR2 (germline): MNHEY, SVGAGI. This CDR3 has 16 residues. V gave up 0 bases and J gave up 3 bases; unmatched junction bases: 4. The CDR3 protein is CASSYSSRGLGNTIYF. CDR3 DNA sequence: TGTGCCAGCAGTTACTCTTCCAGGGGGCTTGGAAACACCATATATTTT.

This sequence joins TRBV6-5 and TRBJ2-7, with D unresolved. The V and J ends lost 8 bases and 2 bases respectively, with 13 bases between them. The germline V gene encodes CDR1 MNHEY and CDR2 SVGAGI. The CDR3 extends over 13 amino acids. CDR3 coding DNA: TGTGCCAGCGTGCGGCGGAGCGCCTACGAGCAGTACTTC. Translated, it gives CASVRRSAYEQYF.

The DNA of the CDR3 is TGTGCCATCAGCCATGCGTGGGACAGGAGTTCACCCCTCCACTTT. This sequence encodes CAISHAWDRSSPLHF. The rearrangement links TRBV10-3 to TRBJ1-6; TRBD1 matches at 8 bases. Germline V gene data show CDR1 as ENHRY and CDR2 as SYGVKD. The V segment lost 6 bases and the J segment 9 bases; nucleotides outside the gene matches: 10. The CDR3 contains 15 residues.